The 21 T cell receptor beta chains below were found in one sample sequenced in a study of Graves' ophthalmopathy and Graves' hyperthyroidism. Amplifying from RNA transcripts, the study obtained TCR beta CDR3 regions. Second-round multiplex PCR came after a first-round RT-PCR that employed HTBI primers. TCRdb re-derived calls from the multiplex PCR reads in MiXCR, one entry per CDR3 protein. The sample yields about 160,000 distinct CDR3 sequences, 35% to 45% seen once. Material for sequencing was peripheral blood. The source of these receptors is a man aged 30 to 39 with Graves' ophthalmopathy.

This clonotype was seen many times. V is TRBV7-2 and J is TRBJ2-5; possible D gene TRBD2, 5 bases. Trimming removed 1 base from V and 5 bases from J, with 17 bases in between. Germline loops: CDR1 SGHTA, CDR2 FQGNSA. This CDR3 comprises 16 residues. For the CDR3, the DNA is TGTGCCAGCAGCTTAGTGGCCCGGGGTCGGACGGAGACCCAGTACTTC. This gives the protein CASSLVARGRTETQYF.

This chain links TRBV6-1 with TRBJ1-1; D not certain. CDR3 length: 15 residues. V was shortened by 4 bases and J by 2 bases, with 14 bases between the two germline ends. CDR1 MNHNS and CDR2 SASEGT come from the germline V gene. The CDR3 sequence: CASSVYAPRNTEAFF. CDR3 coding DNA: TGTGCCAGCAGTGTGTACGCCCCACGCAACACTGAAGCTTTCTTT.

This clonotype was seen ten or more times. CDR3 protein: CAPQGYEQYF. The CDR3 DNA is TGTGCACCGCAGGGTTACGAGCAGTACTTC. The V gene is TRBV12-3 or TRBV12-4, the J gene TRBJ2-7, with D possibly being TRBD1 (5 bases). This CDR3 is built from 10 residues.

This clonotype was seen ten or more times. J is TRBJ2-5 and V is TRBV19; no definite D call. Trimming took off 1 base at V and 1 base at J, with 10 bases between the two ends. This CDR3 has 15 amino acids. Germline V lookup: CDR1 LNHDA, CDR2 SQIVND (reference sequence). The CDR3 reads CASSIGTIFQETQYF. In DNA form, the CDR3 reads TGTGCCAGTAGTATAGGTACAATTTTCCAAGAGACCCAGTACTTC.

V usage is TRBV12-3 or TRBV12-4 and J usage is TRBJ1-5; a possible D gene is TRBD1 (5 bases). CDR3 size: 14 residues. Trimming removed 6 bases at V and 0 bases at J, with 9 bases between. CDR3 nucleotide sequence: TGTGCCAGCAGCAGTACAGGTAGCAATCAGCCCCAGCATTTT. Encoded protein: CASSSTGSNQPQHF.

This clonotype has at least ten counts. The chain combines TRBV15 with TRBJ2-7; no clear D gene. CDR3 length: 14 residues. V was trimmed by 3 bases and J by 3 bases, leaving 12 bases between them. Per germline, CDR1 LNHNV and CDR2 YYDKDF (reference sequence). CDR3 DNA sequence: TGTGCCACCAGCAGGGTATTACGAGACTACGAGCAGTACTTC. Protein: CATSRVLRDYEQYF.

Ten or more counts support this clonotype. V is TRBV6-1 and J is TRBJ1-1, with D tentatively TRBD1 (5 bases). V shed 6 bases and J shed 5 bases, with 19 bases lying between them. Germline V gene sequence: CDR1 MNHNS, CDR2 SASEGT. The CDR3 contains 15 residues. This CDR3 reads CASSEGSAGVTEAFF. In nucleotides, the CDR3 is TGTGCCAGCAGCGAGGGGTCGGCGGGGGTGACTGAAGCTTTCTTT.

Many counts were recorded for this clonotype. V and J are TRBV20-1 and TRBJ1-1, with a possible D match to TRBD1 (6 bases). The CDR3 runs 15 residues. Germline values: CDR1 DFQATT, CDR2 SNEGSKA (reference sequence). The V gene lost 3 bases and the J gene lost 1 base, with 15 bases spanning the gap. CDR3 sequence: CSASPHRAANTEAFF. The CDR3 bases are TGCAGTGCTAGTCCCCACAGGGCGGCGAACACTGAAGCTTTCTTT.

This clonotype was seen ten or more times. The chain couples TRBV12-3 or TRBV12-4 to TRBJ1-6; perhaps TRBD1 as D (6 bases). Trimming took 7 bases from V and 5 from J, leaving 15 bases between them. This CDR3 has 15 amino acids. CDR3 residues: CASTLQGFHNSPLHF. The CDR3 nucleotides read TGTGCCAGCACTCTCCAGGGGTTCCATAATTCACCCCTCCACTTT.

This clonotype has ten or more counts. The chain is built from TRBV6-1 and TRBJ1-5; TRBD1 is a possible D gene (5 bases). This CDR3 spans 17 amino acids. V was clipped by 2 bases and J by 4 bases, with 18 bases between them. CDR1 MNHNS and CDR2 SASEGT come from the germline V gene. In nucleotides, the CDR3 is TGTGCCAGCAGTGAAAGGGGATTAAGACTGGAAAATCAGCCCCAGCATTTT. Translated, it gives CASSERGLRLENQPQHF.

Details on this clonotype: One end of the junction fails to match germline, which may point to a read error. The chain couples TRBV7-7 to TRBJ2-2, with D possibly being TRBD1 (5 bases). The CDR3 runs to 14 residues. CDR1 is SSHAT and CDR2 is FNYEAQ in the germline V gene (reference sequence). As DNA, the CDR3 is TGTGCTAGCAGCTGGGGCGACGGACCCGGGGAGCTGTTTTTT. Its protein product is CASSWGDGPGELFF.

This clonotype was observed at least ten times. The chain has TRBV30 and TRBJ2-7; D unclear. V was clipped by 4 bases and J by 0 bases, with 13 bases between them. Germline V gene data show CDR1 as GTSNPN and CDR2 as SVGIG (reference sequence). The CDR3 extends over 14 amino acids. CDR3 region: CAWNRGGGSYEQYF. CDR3 in DNA: TGTGCCTGGAATCGCGGCGGCGGCTCCTACGAGCAGTACTTC.

The rearrangement uses TRBV6-2 or TRBV6-3 and TRBJ1-6; D is ambiguous. The CDR3 is 14 amino acids. Germline CDR1 MNHEY, CDR2 SVGEGT. The ends were cut back, 6 bases at V and 7 bases at J, with 13 bases in the middle. CDR3 sequence (DNA): TGTGCCAGCAGCCAGACCGAAGCCAATTCACCCCTCCACTTT. Residues: CASSQTEANSPLHF.

Ten or more counts support this clonotype. The chain joins TRBV19 to TRBJ1-5; no reliable D call. In germline, CDR1 is LNHDA, CDR2 SQIVND (reference sequence). There are 12 residues in the CDR3. V shed 3 bases and J shed 4 bases, with 4 bases lying between them. CDR3 DNA sequence: TGTGCCAGTAGTATTCCAAATCAGCCCCAGCATTTT. Encoded protein: CASSIPNQPQHF.

Many counts were recorded for this clonotype. The V gene is TRBV28, the J gene TRBJ1-5; 8 nucleotides line up with TRBD1. V lost 3 bases to trimming and J lost 1 base; unmatched junction nucleotides: 2. CDR1 MDHEN and CDR2 SYDVKM come from the germline V gene. The length of the CDR3 is 15 residues. CDR3 in amino acids: CASSLTGESNQPQHF. CDR3 in DNA: TGTGCCAGCAGTTTGACAGGGGAGAGCAATCAGCCCCAGCATTTT.

The chain is built from TRBV6-5 and TRBJ2-7, with TRBD1 identical over 8 bases. With 4 bases clipped from V and 0 bases from J, the junction kept 5 bases outside the gene matches. The CDR3 has 15 residues. Germline loops: CDR1 MNHEY, CDR2 SVGAGI. In nucleotides, the CDR3 is TGTGCCAGCAGTTCCAGGACAGGGTCCTCCTACGAGCAGTACTTC. It is translated as CASSSRTGSSYEQYF.

The gene calls are TRBV15 and TRBJ2-7; TRBD2 is a possible D gene (6 bases). Trimming left V 1 base short and J 5 bases short, with 18 bases between. In germline, CDR1 is LNHNV, CDR2 YYDKDF (reference sequence). The CDR3 is 16 amino acids. The CDR3 is CATSRARTSNFHEQYF. Written as DNA, the CDR3 is TGTGCCACCAGCAGAGCTCGTACTAGCAACTTCCACGAGCAGTACTTC.

At least ten counts were recorded for this clonotype. This rearrangement joins TRBV7-2 to TRBJ1-1; D possibly corresponds to TRBD1 (6 bases). Trimming shortened V by 5 bases and J by 1 base, and 17 bases separated the two germline ends. From germline, CDR1 is SGHTA and CDR2 FQGNSA. The CDR3 loop spans 16 amino acids. CDR3 protein: CASSQHGGRGNTEAFF. For the CDR3, the DNA is TGTGCCAGCAGCCAACATGGGGGGCGAGGGAACACTGAAGCTTTCTTT.

This clonotype has ten or more counts. V gene TRBV30 combines with J gene TRBJ1-5; tentatively, D is TRBD1 (5 bases). The ends were cut back, 2 bases at V and 5 bases at J, with 13 bases in the middle. Germline lookup yields CDR1 GTSNPN and CDR2 SVGIG (reference sequence). The CDR3 extends over 14 amino acids. The DNA of the CDR3 is TGTGCCTGGAGTAAGACTCAGGGATATCAGCCCCAGCATTTT. Protein sequence: CAWSKTQGYQPQHF. The variable domain in full, completed from reference TRBV30 and TRBJ1-5, reads SQTIHQWPATLVQPVGSPLSLECTVEGTSNPNLYWYRQAAGRGLQLLFYSVGIGQISSEVPQNLSASRPQDRQFILSSKKLLLSDSGFYLCAWSKTQGYQPQHFGDGTRLSIL.

In this sample, this clonotype turned up many times. The chain combines TRBV12-3 or TRBV12-4 with TRBJ1-1; D is possibly TRBD1 (5 bases). Trimming took 2 bases from V and 11 from J, leaving 21 bases between them. This CDR3 is built from 15 residues. Here the CDR3 reads CASSLRKTDGPRAFF. The CDR3 DNA follows: TGTGCCAGCAGTTTACGTAAGACAGACGGGCCCCGGGCTTTCTTT.

This clonotype was detected many times. The chain carries TRBV29-1 and TRBJ2-5; D ambiguous. Trimming removed 4 bases at V and 5 bases at J, with 5 bases between. Germline assignment: CDR1 SQVTM and CDR2 ANQGSEA. CDR3 size: 10 residues. CDR3 sequence reads: CSVVGETQYF. CDR3 nucleotide sequence: TGCAGCGTTGTCGGGGAGACCCAGTACTTC.